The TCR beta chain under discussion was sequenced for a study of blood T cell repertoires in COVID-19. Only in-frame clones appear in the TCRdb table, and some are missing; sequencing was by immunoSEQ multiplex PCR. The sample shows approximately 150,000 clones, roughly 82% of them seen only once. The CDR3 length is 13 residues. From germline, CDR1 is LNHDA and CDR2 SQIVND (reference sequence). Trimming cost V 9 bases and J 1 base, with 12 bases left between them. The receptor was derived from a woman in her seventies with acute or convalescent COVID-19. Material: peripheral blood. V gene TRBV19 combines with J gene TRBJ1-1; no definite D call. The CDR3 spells CASRKAGNTEAFF. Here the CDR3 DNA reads TGTGCCAGCCGAAAGGCGGGGAACACTGAAGCTTTCTTT.